Sequencing of this TCR beta chain was carried out in a study of blood T cell repertoires in COVID-19. On the study more broadly: Material from acute and convalescent COVID-19 was sourced from the United States, Italy and Spain. Sources were T cells, B-cell-depleted T cells, or PBMCs; the material itself was cDNA or gDNA.

Original methodology: Quantification of nucleated cells was approximated via reference gene primer amplification. TCRdb's table, derived via immunoSEQ multiplex PCR, lists solely in-frame clones and lacks some. V, J and clone size are taken as reported in that table, and D and trimming were inferred from the DNA itself. The sample lists around 200,000 clones, 70% to 90% occurring once. The CDR3 is 14 residues long. V gave up 0 bases and J gave up 2 bases, with 8 bases separating them. Germline-derived CDR1 and CDR2 are SGHRS and YFSETQ. The sequenced sample consisted of peripheral blood. The clonotype comes from an elderly woman with acute or convalescent COVID-19. The chain couples TRBV5-1 to TRBJ1-1; D is unclear. The CDR3 DNA reads TGCGCCAGCAGCTTGGTACAGATAAACACTGAAGCTTTCTTT. Protein: CASSLVQINTEAFF.